The clone carrying this T cell receptor (beta chain) was seen only once. Its specificity is not known. These data come from a study of cytomegalovirus exposure and HLA in healthy donors. The donors comprised healthy bone marrow donors. 60 Vbeta and 13 Jbeta primers were used in PCR. Assay: immunoSEQ multiplex PCR; the TCRdb copy retains only in-frame clones and omits some. The sample includes under 200,000 clones, around 82% of them seen just once. The CDR3 has 15 residues. The J segment lost 7 bases and the V segment lost 4 bases, leaving 6 bases of the junction unmatched. Germline assignment: CDR1 MNHNS and CDR2 SASEGT. Overall study findings and caveats: An analysis that was carried out later associated 16,000 or so TCR beta sequences with HLA alleles at 0.05 false discovery rate.

This chain links TRBV6-1 with TRBJ1-4; 10 bases map to TRBD1. Sequencing was carried out using PBMCs. This receptor was taken from a man aged 40-49 years in good health and CMV-seronegative. The CDR3 DNA sequence: TGTGCCAGCAGTGTACCGACAGGGGGCGTTGAAAAACTGTTTTTT. Amino acid sequence: CASSVPTGGVEKLFF.